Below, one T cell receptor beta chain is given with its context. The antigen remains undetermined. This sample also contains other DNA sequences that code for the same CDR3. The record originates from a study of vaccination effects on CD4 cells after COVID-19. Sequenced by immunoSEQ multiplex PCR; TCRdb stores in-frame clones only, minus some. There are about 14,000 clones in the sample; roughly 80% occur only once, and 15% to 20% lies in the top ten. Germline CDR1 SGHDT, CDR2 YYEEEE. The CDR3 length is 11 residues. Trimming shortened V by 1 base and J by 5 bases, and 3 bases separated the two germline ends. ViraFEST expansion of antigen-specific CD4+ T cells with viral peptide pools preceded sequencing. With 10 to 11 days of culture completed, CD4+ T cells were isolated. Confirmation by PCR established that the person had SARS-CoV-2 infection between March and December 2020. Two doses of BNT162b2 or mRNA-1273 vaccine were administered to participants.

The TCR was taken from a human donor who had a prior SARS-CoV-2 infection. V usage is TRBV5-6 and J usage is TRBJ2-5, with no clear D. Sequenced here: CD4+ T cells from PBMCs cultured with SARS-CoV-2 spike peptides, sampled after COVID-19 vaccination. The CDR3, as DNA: TGTGCCAGCAGCTTGCGGGAGACCCAGTACTTC. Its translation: CASSLRETQYF.